These 6 T cell receptor beta chains share one sample of origin, sequenced in a study of shared clonotypes between healthy human individuals. Data came from immunoSEQ multiplex PCR; TCRdb stores just in-frame clones and leaves some out. The sample lists around 2.1 million clones, under 97% occurring once. Input material: naive CD4+ T cells sorted from blood. Subset here: CD45RA+ positively selected. The receptors stem from a man aged 18 to 29 in good health.

The rearrangement links TRBV6-1 to TRBJ2-7; 9 positions match TRBD2. The V gene's germline CDR1 is MNHNS and CDR2 SASEGT. The ends lost 6 bases at V and 7 bases at J; junction bases unmatched: 4. This CDR3 contains 12 residues. CDR3 DNA sequence: TGTGCCAGCAGCCCGACTAGCGGTGAGCAGTACTTC. Its translation: CASSPTSGEQYF.

The V call is TRBV7-2, the J call TRBJ2-7; 7 positions match TRBD1. The CDR3 extends over 13 amino acids. V dropped 5 bases and J dropped 3; count of bases not matched to a gene: 4. From germline, CDR1 is SGHTA and CDR2 FQGNSA. The DNA for the CDR3 is TGTGCCAGCAGCATCGACAGGGTCTACGAGCAGTACTTC. It encodes CASSIDRVYEQYF. The complete variable domain, with remaining parts taken from reference TRBV7-2 and TRBJ2-7, reads GAGVSQSPSNKVTEKGKDVELRCDPISGHTALYWYRQSLGQGLEFLIYFQGNSAPDKSGLPSDRFSAERTGGSVSTLTIQRTQQEDSAVYLCASSIDRVYEQYFGPGTRLTVT.

In the case of this clone: Other DNA sequences of this sample code for an identical CDR3. The chain has TRBV9 and TRBJ2-5; 11 bases line up with TRBD2. Germline V gene data show CDR1 as SGDLS and CDR2 as YYNGEE. This CDR3 has 16 residues. Trimming removed 0 bases from V and 2 bases from J; junction bases left unmatched: 3. CDR3 loop: CASSVGLAGTQETQYF. The CDR3 DNA reads TGTGCCAGCAGCGTAGGACTAGCGGGGACTCAAGAGACCCAGTACTTC.

A remark on this clone: The sample contains more than one DNA sequence encoding this CDR3. The chain links TRBV5-1 to TRBJ1-3, with D possibly being TRBD1 (5 bases). CDR1 and CDR2 (germline): SGHRS, YFSETQ. Trimming stripped 0 bases from V and 0 bases from J, with 10 bases between. CDR3 length: 16 amino acids. The CDR3 bases are TGCGCCAGCAGCTTGGACAGCGGGGGCTCTGGAAACACCATATATTTT. This gives the protein CASSLDSGGSGNTIYF. Together with reference TRBV5-1 and TRBJ1-3, the CDR3 gives the full variable domain: KAGVTQTPRYLIKTRGQQVTLSCSPISGHRSVSWYQQTPGQGLQFLFEYFSETQRNKGNFPGRFSGRQFSNSRSEMNVSTLELGDSALYLCASSLDSGGSGNTIYFGEGSWLTVV.

The genes are TRBV11-2 and TRBJ2-7; TRBD1 aligns across 8 bases. The CDR3 has 18 amino acids. J gave up 1 base and V 0 bases, and 11 bases lay outside the gene matches. CDR1 and CDR2 (germline): SGHAT, FQNNGV. DNA for the CDR3: TGTGCCAGCAGCTTAGAAGTCCTCCGACAGGGGTCTTCCTACGAGCAGTACTTC. This codes for CASSLEVLRQGSSYEQYF.

The chain is built from TRBV19 and TRBJ1-5, with 9 nucleotides matching TRBD1. Germline assignment: CDR1 LNHDA and CDR2 SQIVND (reference sequence). This CDR3 region has 15 residues. V was pared by 7 bases and J by 7 bases, with 11 bases of the junction left unmatched. The CDR3 reads CASTSRGQGWQPQHF. CDR3 sequence (DNA): TGTGCCAGTACCTCCAGGGGACAGGGTTGGCAGCCCCAGCATTTT.